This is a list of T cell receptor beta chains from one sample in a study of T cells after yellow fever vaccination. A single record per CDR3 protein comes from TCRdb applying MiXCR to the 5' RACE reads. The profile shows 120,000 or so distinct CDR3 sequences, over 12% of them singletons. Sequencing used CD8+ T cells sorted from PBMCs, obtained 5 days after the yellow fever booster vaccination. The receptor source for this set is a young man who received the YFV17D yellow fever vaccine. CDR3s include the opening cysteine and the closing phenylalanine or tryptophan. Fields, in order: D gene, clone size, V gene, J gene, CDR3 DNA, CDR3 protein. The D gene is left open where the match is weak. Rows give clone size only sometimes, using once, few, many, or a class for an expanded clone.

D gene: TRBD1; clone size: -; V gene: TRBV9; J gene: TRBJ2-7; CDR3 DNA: TGTGCCAGCAGCGTATCAGGGGGCTTCGAGCAGTACTTC; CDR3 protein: CASSVSGGFEQYF
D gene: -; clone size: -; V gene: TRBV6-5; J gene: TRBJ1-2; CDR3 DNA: TGTGCCAGCAGTTACTCCACCGCTTGGGACTATGGCTACACCTTC; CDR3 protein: CASSYSTAWDYGYTF
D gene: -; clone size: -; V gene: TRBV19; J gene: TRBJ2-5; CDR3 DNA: TGTGCCAGTAGTATAGAAGTGGGATCCGGAGGCAACCAAGAGACCCAGTACTTC; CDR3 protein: CASSIEVGSGGNQETQYF
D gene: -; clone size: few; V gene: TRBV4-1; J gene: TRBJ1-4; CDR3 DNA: TGCGCCAGCAGCCAGGGGTATGCGGCAGATCTGTTTTTT; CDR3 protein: CASSQGYAADLFF
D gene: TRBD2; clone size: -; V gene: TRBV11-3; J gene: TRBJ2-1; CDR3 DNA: TGTGCCAGCAGCTTAGATCCCGGACTAGCGGGGGCTACGCGTGAGCAGTTCTTC; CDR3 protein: CASSLDPGLAGATREQFF
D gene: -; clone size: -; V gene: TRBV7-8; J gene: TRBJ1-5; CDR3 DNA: TGTGCCAGCAGCCCCAACAGGGCTCGCAATCAGCCCCAGCATTTT; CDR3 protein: CASSPNRARNQPQHF
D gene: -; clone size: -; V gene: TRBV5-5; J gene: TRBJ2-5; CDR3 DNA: TGTGCCAGCAGCTTGGCCGGGGGGCCGGGGACCCAGTACTTC; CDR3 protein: CASSLAGGPGTQYF
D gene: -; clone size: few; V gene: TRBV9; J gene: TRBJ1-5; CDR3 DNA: TGTGCCAGCAGCGTCGGGCGGGGGGACCATCAGCCCCAGCATTTT; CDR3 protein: CASSVGRGDHQPQHF
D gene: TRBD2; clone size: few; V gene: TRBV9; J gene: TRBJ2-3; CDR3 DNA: TGTGCCAGCAGCGGCGGGGGGGGAGGCACAGATACGCAGTATTTT; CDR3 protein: CASSGGGGGTDTQYF
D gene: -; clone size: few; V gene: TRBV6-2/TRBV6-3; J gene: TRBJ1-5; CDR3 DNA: TGTGCCAGCAGTCCCCGTGAGTCTCAGCCCCAGCATTTT; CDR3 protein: CASSPRESQPQHF
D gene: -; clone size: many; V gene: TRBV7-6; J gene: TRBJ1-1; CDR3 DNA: TGTGCCAGCAGCTTGGCAGGGAACACTGAAGCTTTCTTT; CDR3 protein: CASSLAGNTEAFF
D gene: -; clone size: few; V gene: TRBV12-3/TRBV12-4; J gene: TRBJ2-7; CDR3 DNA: TGTGCCAGCAGCTTTGGGTCCGTTTACGAGCAGTACTTC; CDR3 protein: CASSFGSVYEQYF
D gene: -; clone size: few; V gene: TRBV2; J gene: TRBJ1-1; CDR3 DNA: TGTGCCAGCAGTGACGTTGGCAGGTCCATGAACACTGAAGCTTTCTTT; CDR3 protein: CASSDVGRSMNTEAFF
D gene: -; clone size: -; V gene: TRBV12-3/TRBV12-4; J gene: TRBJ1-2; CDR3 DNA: -; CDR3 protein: CASSTSDSQMLDYGYTF
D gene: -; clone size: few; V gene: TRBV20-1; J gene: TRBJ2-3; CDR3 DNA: TGCAGTGCTAAGCCTGCTGGGACGCAGTATTTT; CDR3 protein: CSAKPAGTQYF
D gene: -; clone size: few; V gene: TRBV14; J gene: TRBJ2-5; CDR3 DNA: TGTGCCAGCAGCCAAGACTATGGGCGGCCAGAGACCCAGTACTTC; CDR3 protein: CASSQDYGRPETQYF
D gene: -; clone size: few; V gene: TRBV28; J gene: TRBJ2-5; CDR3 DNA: TGTGCCAGCAGTTTATTAGCGCGGCAGAGGACGACCCAGTACTTC; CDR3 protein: CASSLLARQRTTQYF
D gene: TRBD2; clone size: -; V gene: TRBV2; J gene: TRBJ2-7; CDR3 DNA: TGTGCCAGCAGTGAAGAGCTAGCGGGGGTCGCCTACGAGCAGTACTTC; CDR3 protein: CASSEELAGVAYEQYF
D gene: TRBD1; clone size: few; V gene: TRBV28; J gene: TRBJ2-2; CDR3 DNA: TGTGCCAGCAGCCCGGACAGGGTGGGCACCGGGGAGCTGTTTTTT; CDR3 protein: CASSPDRVGTGELFF
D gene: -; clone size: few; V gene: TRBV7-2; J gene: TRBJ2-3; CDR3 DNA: TGTGCCAGCAGCCGGTTGGGCAGACACACAGATACGCAGTATTTT; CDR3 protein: CASSRLGRHTDTQYF
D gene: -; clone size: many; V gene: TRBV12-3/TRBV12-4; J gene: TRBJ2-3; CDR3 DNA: TGTGCCAGTTCAGTGCTTGGGGGCACAGATACGCAGTATTTT; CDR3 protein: CASSVLGGTDTQYF
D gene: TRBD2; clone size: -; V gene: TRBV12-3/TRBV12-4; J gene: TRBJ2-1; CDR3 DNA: TGTGCCAGCCCTGCCGGGGGGGCCCACAATGAGCAGTTCTTC; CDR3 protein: CASPAGGAHNEQFF
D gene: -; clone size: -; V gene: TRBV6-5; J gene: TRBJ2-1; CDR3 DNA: TGTGCCAGCAGTTACTCGGGCAACAATGAGCAGTTCTTC; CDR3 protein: CASSYSGNNEQFF
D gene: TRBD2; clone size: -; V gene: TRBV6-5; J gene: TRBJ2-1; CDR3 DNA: TGTGCCAGCAGACCCTTTGAGCGGGGGGGATACAATGAGCAGTTCTTC; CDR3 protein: CASRPFERGGYNEQFF
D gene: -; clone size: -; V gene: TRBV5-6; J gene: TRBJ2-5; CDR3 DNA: TGTGCCAGCAGCCGGGACGTCGGTGAGACCCAGTACTTC; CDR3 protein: CASSRDVGETQYF
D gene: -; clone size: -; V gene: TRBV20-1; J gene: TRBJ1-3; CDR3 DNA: TGCAGTGCTAGAGATGAGGGGCGCATGAGAAACACCATATATTTT; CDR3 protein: CSARDEGRMRNTIYF
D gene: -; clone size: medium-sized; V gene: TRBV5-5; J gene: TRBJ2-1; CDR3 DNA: TGTGCCAGCAACCTAGCTTGGGGATCTCATGAGCAGTTCTTC; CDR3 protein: CASNLAWGSHEQFF
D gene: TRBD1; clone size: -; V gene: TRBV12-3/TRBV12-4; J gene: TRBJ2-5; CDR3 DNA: TGTGCCAGCAGCGCTTTGCAGGACAGGGACCAAGAGACCCAGTACTTC; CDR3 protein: CASSALQDRDQETQYF
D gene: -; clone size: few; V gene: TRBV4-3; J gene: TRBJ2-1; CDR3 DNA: TGCGCCAGCAGCCAGGGAACAGAGAATGAGCAGTTCTTC; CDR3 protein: CASSQGTENEQFF
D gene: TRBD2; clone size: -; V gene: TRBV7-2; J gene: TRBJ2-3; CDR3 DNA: TGTGCCAGCAGCGAAGAGCCCCCCACTAGCGGGGGGAACACAGATACGCAGTATTTT; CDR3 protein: CASSEEPPTSGGNTDTQYF
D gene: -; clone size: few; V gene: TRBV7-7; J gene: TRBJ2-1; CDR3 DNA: TGTGCTAGCAGCGTAGCTGGTTTCAATGAGCAGTTCTTC; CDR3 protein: CASSVAGFNEQFF
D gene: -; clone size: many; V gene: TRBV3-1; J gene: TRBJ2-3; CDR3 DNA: TGTGCCAGCAGCCCGGGACTCGCTGTGGGAGATACGCAGTATTTT; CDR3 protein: CASSPGLAVGDTQYF
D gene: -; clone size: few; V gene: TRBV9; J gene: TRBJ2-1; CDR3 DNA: TGTGCCAGCAGCGTAGTCCCGTATGAGCAGTTCTTC; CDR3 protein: CASSVVPYEQFF
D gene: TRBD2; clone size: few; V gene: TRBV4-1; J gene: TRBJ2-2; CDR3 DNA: TGCGCCAGCAGCCCTAAGGGGACTAGCAGTGTCACCGGGGAGCTGTTTTTT; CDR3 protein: CASSPKGTSSVTGELFF
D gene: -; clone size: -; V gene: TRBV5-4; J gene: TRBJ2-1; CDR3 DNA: TGTGCCAGCAGCCTCACCTGGGATGAGCAGTTCTTC; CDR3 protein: CASSLTWDEQFF
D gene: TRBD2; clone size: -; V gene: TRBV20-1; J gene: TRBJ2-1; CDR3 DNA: TGCAGTGCTAGCAGACTAGCGGAAACCTACAATGAGCAGTTCTTC; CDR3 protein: CSASRLAETYNEQFF
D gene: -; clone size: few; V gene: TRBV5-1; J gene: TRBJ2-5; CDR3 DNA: TGCGCCAGCAGCTCTAGGTACCTCCAAGAGACCCAGTACTTC; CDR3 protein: CASSSRYLQETQYF
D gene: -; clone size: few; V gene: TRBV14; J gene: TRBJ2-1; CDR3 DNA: TGTGCCAGCAGCCAAATTTTTAGCTCCTACAATGAGCAGTTCTTC; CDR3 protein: CASSQIFSSYNEQFF
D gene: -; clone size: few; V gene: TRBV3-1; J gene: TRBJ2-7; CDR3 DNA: TGTGCCAGCAGCGTAGGGACGGCGGGTGAGCAGTACTTC; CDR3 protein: CASSVGTAGEQYF
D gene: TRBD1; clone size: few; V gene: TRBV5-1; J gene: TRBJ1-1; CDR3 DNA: TGCGCCAGCAGCTGGGGGACAGGTGAAGCTTTCTTT; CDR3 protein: CASSWGTGEAFF
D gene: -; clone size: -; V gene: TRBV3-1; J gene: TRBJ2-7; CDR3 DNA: TGTGCCAGCAGCCTACCGGGAAGCTACGAGCAGTACTTC; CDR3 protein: CASSLPGSYEQYF